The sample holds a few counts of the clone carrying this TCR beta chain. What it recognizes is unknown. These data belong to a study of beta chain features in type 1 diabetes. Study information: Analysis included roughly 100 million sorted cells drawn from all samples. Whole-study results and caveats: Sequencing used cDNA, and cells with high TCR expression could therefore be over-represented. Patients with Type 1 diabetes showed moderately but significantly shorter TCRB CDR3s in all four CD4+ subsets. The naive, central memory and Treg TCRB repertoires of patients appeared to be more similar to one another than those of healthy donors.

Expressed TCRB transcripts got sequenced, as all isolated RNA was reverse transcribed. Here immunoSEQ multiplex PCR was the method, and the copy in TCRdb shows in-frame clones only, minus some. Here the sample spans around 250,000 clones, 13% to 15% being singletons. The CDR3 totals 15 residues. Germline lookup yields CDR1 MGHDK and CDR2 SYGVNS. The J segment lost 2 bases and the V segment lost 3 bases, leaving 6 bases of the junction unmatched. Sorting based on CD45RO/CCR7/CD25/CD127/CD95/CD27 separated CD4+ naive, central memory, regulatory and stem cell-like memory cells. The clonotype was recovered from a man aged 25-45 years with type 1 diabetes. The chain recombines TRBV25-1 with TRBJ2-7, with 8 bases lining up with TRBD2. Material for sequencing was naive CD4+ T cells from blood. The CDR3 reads CASSDRLAKTYEQYF. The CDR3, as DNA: TGTGCCAGCAGTGACCGACTAGCGAAAACCTACGAGCAGTACTTC.